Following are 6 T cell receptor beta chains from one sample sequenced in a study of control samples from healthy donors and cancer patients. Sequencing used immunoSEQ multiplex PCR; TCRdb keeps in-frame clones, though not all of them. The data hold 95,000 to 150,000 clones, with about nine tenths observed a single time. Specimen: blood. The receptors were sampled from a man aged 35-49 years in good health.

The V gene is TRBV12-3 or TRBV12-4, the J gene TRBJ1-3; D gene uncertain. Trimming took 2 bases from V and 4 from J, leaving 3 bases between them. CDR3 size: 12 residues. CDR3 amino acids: CASSLRGNTIYF. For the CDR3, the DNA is TGTGCCAGCAGTTTAAGGGGAAACACCATATATTTT.

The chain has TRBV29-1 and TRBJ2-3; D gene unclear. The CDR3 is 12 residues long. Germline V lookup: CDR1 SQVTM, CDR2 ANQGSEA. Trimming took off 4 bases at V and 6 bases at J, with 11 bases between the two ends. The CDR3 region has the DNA TGCAGCGTTGGGGGTAGCCCTGATACGCAGTATTTT. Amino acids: CSVGGSPDTQYF.

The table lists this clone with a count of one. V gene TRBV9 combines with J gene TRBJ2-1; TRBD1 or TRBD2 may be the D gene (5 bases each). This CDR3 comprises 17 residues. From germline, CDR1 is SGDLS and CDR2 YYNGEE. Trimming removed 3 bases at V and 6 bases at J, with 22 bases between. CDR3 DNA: TGTGCCAGCAGCGCATATGCCCGGGGCCTAGCCGGCAATGAGCAGTTCTTC. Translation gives CASSAYARGLAGNEQFF.

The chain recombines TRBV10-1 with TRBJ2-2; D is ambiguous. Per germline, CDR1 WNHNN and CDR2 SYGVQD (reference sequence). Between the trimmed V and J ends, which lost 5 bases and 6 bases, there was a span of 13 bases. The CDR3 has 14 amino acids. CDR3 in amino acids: CASSTTPLPGELFF. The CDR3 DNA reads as TGCGCCAGCAGTACCACTCCCCTCCCCGGGGAGCTGTTTTTT.

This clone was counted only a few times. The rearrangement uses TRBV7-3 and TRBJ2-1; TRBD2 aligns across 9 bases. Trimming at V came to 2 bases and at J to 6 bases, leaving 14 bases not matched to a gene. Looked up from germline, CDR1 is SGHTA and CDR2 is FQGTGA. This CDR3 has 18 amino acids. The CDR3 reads CASSLVSGGLESSNEQFF. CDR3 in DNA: TGTGCCAGCAGCTTAGTGAGCGGGGGGCTAGAAAGTAGCAATGAGCAGTTCTTC.

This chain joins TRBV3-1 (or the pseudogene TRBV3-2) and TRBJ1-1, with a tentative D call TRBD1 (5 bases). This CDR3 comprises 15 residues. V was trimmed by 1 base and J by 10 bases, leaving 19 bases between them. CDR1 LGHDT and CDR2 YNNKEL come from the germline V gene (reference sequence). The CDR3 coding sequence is TGTGCCAGCAGCCAAGGCACGGGAGGAGGGGTGACAGCTTTCTTT. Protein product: CASSQGTGGGVTAFF.